This section outlines one T cell receptor beta chain sequence together with its context. In the original workflow: Estimates of nucleated cell counts were drawn from the amplification of reference gene primers. This table comes from immunoSEQ multiplex PCR, and its TCRdb copy is limited to in-frame clones, with some not included. V and J calls and clone size come straight from that table; D and trimming were deduced from the DNA. The sample includes about 220,000 clones, around 84% seen only once; the top ten take 10% to 15%. The CDR3 contains 15 residues. Germline-derived CDR1 and CDR2 are SEHNR and FQNEAQ (reference sequence). J was trimmed by 8 bases and V by 1 base; bases with no gene match: 6. This specimen comes from a study of blood T cell repertoires in COVID-19. As for the study in general: The samples span acute and convalescent COVID-19 from the United States, Italy and Spain. PBMCs, B-cell-depleted T cells, or T cells were the source of the cDNA or gDNA that made up the material.

The chain links TRBV7-9 to TRBJ1-4; TRBD1 matches 8 bases. This receptor was taken from a human donor in a cohort sampled during active COVID-19. Sequencing was done on a sample of peripheral blood. The CDR3: CASSLGTGFGEKLFF. The CDR3 DNA reads TGTGCCAGCAGCTTAGGGACAGGGTTTGGGGAAAAACTGTTTTTT.